One T cell receptor (beta chain) is described in this entry. TCRdb keeps only in-frame clones here, not all; method: immunoSEQ multiplex PCR. The sample includes some 160,000 clones, approximately 91% seen only once; the top ten take roughly 2.1%. This specimen belongs to a study of blood T cell repertoires in COVID-19. Study-level information: Samples came from the United States, Italy and Spain, spanning acute and convalescent COVID-19. T cells, B-cell-depleted T cells, or PBMCs supplied cDNA or gDNA.

With V trimmed by 4 bases and J by 3 bases, 2 bases remained unmatched. The V gene's germline CDR1 is SGHNT and CDR2 YYREEE (reference sequence). This CDR3 comprises 13 residues. The sequence derives from a man younger than 35 with acute or convalescent COVID-19. This chain uses TRBV5-4 with TRBJ1-2; 8 bases are shared with TRBD1. The sample consisted of peripheral blood. CDR3: CASSPDRDYGYTF. CDR3 DNA: TGTGCCAGCAGCCCGGACAGGGACTATGGCTACACCTTC.